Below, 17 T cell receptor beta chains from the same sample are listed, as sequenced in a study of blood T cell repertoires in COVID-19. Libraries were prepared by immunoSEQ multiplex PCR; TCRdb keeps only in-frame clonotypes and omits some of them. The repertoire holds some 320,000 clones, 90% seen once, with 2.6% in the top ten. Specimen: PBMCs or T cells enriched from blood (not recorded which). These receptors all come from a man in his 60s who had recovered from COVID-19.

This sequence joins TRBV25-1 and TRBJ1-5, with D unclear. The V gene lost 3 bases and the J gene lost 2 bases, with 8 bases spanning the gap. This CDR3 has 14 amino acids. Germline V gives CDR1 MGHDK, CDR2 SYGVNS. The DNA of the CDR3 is TGTGCCAGCAGTGATAGTCAGGGCAATCAGCCCCAGCATTTT. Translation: CASSDSQGNQPQHF.

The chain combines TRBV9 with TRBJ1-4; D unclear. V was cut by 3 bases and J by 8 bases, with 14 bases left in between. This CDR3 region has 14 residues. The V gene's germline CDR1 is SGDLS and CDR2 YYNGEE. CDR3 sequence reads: CASSASEVGEKLFF. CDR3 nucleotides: TGTGCCAGCAGCGCATCAGAGGTTGGAGAAAAACTGTTTTTT.

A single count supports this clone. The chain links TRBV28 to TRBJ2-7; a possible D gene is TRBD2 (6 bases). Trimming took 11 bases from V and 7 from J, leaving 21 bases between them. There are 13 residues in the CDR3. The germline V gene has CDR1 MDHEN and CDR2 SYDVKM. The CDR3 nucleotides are TGTGCCGCCCGGGACTCACTCCTTGGGGAGCAGTACTTC. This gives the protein CAARDSLLGEQYF.

DNA for the CDR3: TGTGCCAGCAGGCGGACAGCAACCAACACTGAAGCTTTCTTT. Its translation: CASRRTATNTEAFF. The chain is built from TRBV7-9 and TRBJ1-1; D possibly corresponds to TRBD1 (6 bases). Germline V gives CDR1 SEHNR, CDR2 FQNEAQ (reference sequence). V was cut by 6 bases and J by 2 bases, with 13 bases left in between. This CDR3 spans 14 amino acids.

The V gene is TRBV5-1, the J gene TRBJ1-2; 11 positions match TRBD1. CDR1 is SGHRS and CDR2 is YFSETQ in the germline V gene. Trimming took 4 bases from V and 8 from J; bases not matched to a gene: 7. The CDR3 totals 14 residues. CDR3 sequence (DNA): TGCGCCAGCAGCCACGGACAGGGGGCGGGCGGCTACACCTTC. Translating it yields CASSHGQGAGGYTF.

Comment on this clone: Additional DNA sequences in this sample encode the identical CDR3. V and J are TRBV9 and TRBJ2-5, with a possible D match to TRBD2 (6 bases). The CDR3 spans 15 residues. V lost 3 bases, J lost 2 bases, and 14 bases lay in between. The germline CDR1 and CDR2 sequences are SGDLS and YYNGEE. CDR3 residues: CASSATGTYQETQYF. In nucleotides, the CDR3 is TGTGCCAGCAGCGCGACCGGGACTTATCAAGAGACCCAGTACTTC.

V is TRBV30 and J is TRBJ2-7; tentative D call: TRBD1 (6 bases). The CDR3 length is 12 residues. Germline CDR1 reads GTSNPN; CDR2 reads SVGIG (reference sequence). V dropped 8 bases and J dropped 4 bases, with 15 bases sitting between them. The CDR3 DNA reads TGTGCCGGAAACAGGGAACCTTACGAGCAGTACTTC. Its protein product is CAGNREPYEQYF. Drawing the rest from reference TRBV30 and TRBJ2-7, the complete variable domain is SQTIHQWPATLVQPVGSPLSLECTVEGTSNPNLYWYRQAAGRGLQLLFYSVGIGQISSEVPQNLSASRPQDRQFILSSKKLLLSDSGFYLCAGNREPYEQYFGPGTRLTVT.

The DNA of the CDR3 is TGTGCCATCAGTGAGGGGACTCAACGGCATGGCTACACCTTC. Protein product: CAISEGTQRHGYTF. The chain uses TRBV10-3 and TRBJ1-2; D might be TRBD1 (5 bases). The CDR3 sequence is 14 residues long. V was trimmed by 2 bases and J by 6 bases, leaving 13 bases between them. Looked up from germline, CDR1 is ENHRY and CDR2 is SYGVKD.

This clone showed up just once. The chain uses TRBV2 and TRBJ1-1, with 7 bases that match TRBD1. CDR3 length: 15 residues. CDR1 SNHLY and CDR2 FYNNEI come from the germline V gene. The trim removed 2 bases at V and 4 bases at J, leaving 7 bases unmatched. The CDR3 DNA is TGTGCCAGCAGTGAAAGTAGCCAGGGGGTCACTGAAGCTTTCTTT. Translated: CASSESSQGVTEAFF.

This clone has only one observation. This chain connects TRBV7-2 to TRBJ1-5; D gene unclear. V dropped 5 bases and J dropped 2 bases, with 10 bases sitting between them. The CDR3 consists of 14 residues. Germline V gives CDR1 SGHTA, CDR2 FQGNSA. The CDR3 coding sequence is TGTGCCAGCAGCGCTAGGGAGGGCAATCAGCCCCAGCATTTT. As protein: CASSAREGNQPQHF.

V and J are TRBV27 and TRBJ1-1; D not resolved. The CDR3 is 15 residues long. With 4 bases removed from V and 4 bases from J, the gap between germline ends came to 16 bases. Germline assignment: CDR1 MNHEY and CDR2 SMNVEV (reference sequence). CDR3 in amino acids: CASSSDSPGSTEAFF. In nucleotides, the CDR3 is TGTGCCAGCAGTTCCGACTCGCCGGGGAGCACTGAAGCTTTCTTT.

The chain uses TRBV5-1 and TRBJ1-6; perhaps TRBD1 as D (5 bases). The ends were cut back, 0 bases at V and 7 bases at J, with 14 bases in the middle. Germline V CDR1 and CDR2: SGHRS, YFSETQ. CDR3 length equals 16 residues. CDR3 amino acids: CASSLVAGVGNSPLHF. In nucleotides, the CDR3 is TGCGCCAGCAGCTTGGTAGCGGGGGTTGGAAATTCACCCCTCCACTTT.

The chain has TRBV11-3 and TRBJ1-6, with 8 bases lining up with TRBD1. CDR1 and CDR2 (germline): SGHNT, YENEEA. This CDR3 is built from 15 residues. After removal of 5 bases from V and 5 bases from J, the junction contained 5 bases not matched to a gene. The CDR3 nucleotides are TGTGCCAGCAGCCCCCGGACAGGGCATAATTCACCCCTCCACTTT. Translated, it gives CASSPRTGHNSPLHF.

This CDR3 reads CASTDQDSTEQYF. The CDR3 bases are TGCGCCAGCACGGACCAGGACTCGACCGAGCAGTACTTC. The genes are TRBV5-1 and TRBJ2-7; possibly TRBD2 for D (5 bases). The CDR3 spans 13 residues. Germline V gives CDR1 SGHRS, CDR2 YFSETQ. The V gene lost 6 bases and the J gene lost 6 bases, with 16 bases spanning the gap. Full variable domain (remainder filled in from reference TRBV5-1 and TRBJ2-7): KAGVTQTPRYLIKTRGQQVTLSCSPISGHRSVSWYQQTPGQGLQFLFEYFSETQRNKGNFPGRFSGRQFSNSRSEMNVSTLELGDSALYLCASTDQDSTEQYFGPGTRLTVT.

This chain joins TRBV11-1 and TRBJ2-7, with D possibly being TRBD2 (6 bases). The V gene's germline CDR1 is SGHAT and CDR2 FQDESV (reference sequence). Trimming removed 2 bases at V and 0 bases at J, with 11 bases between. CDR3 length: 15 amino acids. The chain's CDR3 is CASSLSTGGSYEQYF. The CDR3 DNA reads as TGTGCCAGCAGCTTATCTACCGGGGGCTCCTACGAGCAGTACTTC.

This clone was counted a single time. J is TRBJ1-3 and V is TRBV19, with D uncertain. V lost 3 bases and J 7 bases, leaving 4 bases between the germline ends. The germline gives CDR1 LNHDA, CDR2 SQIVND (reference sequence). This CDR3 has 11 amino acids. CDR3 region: CASSMRNTIYF. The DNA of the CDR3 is TGTGCCAGTAGTATGAGGAACACCATATATTTT.

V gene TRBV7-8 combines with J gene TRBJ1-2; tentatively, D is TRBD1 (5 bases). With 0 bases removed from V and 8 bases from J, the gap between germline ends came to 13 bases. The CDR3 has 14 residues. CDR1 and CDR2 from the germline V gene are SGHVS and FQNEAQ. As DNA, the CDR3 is TGTGCCAGCAGCTTAGCGCTAGGGGTGGAGGGCTACACCTTC. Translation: CASSLALGVEGYTF.